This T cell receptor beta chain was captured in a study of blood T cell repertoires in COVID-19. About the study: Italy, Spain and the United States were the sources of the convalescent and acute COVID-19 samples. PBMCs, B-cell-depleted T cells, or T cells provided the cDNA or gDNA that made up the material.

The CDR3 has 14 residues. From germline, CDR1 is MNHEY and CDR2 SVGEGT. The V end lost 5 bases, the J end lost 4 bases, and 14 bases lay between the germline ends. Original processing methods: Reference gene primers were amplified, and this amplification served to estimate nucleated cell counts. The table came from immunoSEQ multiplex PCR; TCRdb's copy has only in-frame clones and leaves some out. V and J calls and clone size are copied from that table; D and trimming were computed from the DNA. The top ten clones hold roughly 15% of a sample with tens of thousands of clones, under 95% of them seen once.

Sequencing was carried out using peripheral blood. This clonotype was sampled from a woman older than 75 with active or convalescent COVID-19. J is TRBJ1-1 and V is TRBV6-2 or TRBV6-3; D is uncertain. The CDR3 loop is CASSEVRVSTEAFF. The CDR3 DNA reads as TGTGCCAGCAGTGAGGTGCGGGTGAGCACTGAAGCTTTCTTT.